This entry concerns a single TCR beta chain. Unsorted PBMC replicate PCRs drew on around 280 ng DNA, representing some 32,000 T cell genomes. Per the authors' pipeline: ImmunoSEQ only sent back junction sequences with no quality scores, so filtering was done differently. TCRdb's table, derived via immunoSEQ multiplex PCR, lists solely in-frame clones and lacks some. Clonal size and the V and J genes are those of that table, whereas D and trimming came from the DNA. The sample shows 450,000 to 650,000 clones, roughly 72% of them seen only once. The sample belongs to a study of shared clonotypes between healthy human individuals. Germline CDR1 and CDR2: MNHNY and SVGAGI (reference sequence). This CDR3 has 15 amino acids. V lost 4 bases to trimming and J lost 0 bases, with 13 bases between them.

Sequencing was performed on PBMCs. The J gene is TRBJ2-7, the V gene TRBV6-6; no definite D call. The clonotype originates from a woman aged 40 to 49 in good health. Some clones in this sample may be carry-over from other donors' samples. The CDR3 loop is CASSSTAVLSYEQYF. The CDR3 bases are TGTGCCAGCAGTTCAACGGCGGTCCTCTCCTACGAGCAGTACTTC.